This T cell receptor (beta chain) was captured by sequencing in a study of blood T cells in healthy people across ages. On the study more broadly: With template switching, about one barcoded beta molecule was captured per two T cells.

Using a J-beta primer mix together with a sample-barcoded 5' primer, a second PCR was run for about 6 to 12 cycles. Any given sample supplied a minimum of 2.5 million CDR3-containing paired-end reads. TCRdb re-analysed the 5' RACE reads in MiXCR, keeping a single row per CDR3 protein. Of about 800,000 distinct CDR3 sequences listed, approximately 25% are singletons. The CDR3 length is 14 residues. Germline V CDR1 and CDR2: SQVTM, ANQGSEA. Deletions cut 2 bases from V and 2 bases from J, with 12 bases between. The study, taken as a whole, reports: Long-lived donors had more naive CD4+ cells and higher diversity than aged donors.

To note about this clonotype: Its cognate antigen is unknown.

The sample also formed part of further work on T cells of mothers and their children. That study reports: Thymic selection shapes TCR recombination output similarly in related and unrelated pairs.

Sequencing was carried out using blood. The receptor comes from a boy aged 10-17 years in good health. This chain links TRBV29-1 with TRBJ1-1, with D perhaps matching TRBD1 (6 bases). The CDR3 spells CSVETRQANTEAFF. CDR3 DNA: TGCAGCGTTGAAACTCGACAGGCCAACACTGAAGCTTTCTTT.